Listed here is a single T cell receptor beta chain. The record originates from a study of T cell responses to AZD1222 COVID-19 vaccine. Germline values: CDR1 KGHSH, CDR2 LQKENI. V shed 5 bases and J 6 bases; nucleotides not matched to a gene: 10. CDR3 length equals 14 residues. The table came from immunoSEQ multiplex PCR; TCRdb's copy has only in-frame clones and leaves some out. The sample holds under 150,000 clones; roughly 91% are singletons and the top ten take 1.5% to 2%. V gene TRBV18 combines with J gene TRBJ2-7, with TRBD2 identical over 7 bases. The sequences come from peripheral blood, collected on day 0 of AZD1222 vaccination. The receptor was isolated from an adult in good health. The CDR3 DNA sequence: TGTGCCAGCTCAGGTACTGCGGGGGTAGGCGAGCAGTACTTC. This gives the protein CASSGTAGVGEQYF.